This T cell receptor (beta chain) was found in a study of shared clonotypes between healthy human individuals. Study in general: A donor's plate count was three for CD4 naive and three for CD4 memory; CD8 naive had two and CD8 memory one. Study-level points and caveats: Clonotype sharing levels among donors were expected to vary with sequencing depth. The study found approximately 5% of naive CD4 clonotypes shared across a handful of donors. Naive subsets generally had larger estimated richness than memory subsets.

Generated by immunoSEQ multiplex PCR, the TCRdb table keeps only in-frame clones and is missing some. The sample has about 530,000 clones, 96% seen once. In regard to this clone: Its cognate antigen is unknown.

The specimen sequenced was naive CD4+ T cells sorted from blood. Subset indicated: CD45RA+ positively selected. The TCR was taken from a woman under 40 in good health.

In nucleotides, the CDR3 is TGTGCCAGCGGAAGGGGAACTGGATCGGAGACCCAGTACTTC. Protein product: CASGRGTGSETQYF. This rearrangement joins TRBV5-4 to TRBJ2-5, with a possible D match to TRBD1 (5 bases). V gave up 7 bases and J gave up 5 bases, with 18 bases separating them. CDR3 length: 14 amino acids. Per the germline V gene, CDR1 is SGHNT and CDR2 is YYREEE (reference sequence). The entire variable domain, with the rest obtained from reference TRBV5-4 and TRBJ2-5, is as follows: ETGVTQSPTHLIKTRGQQVTLRCSSQSGHNTVSWYQQALGQGPQFIFQYYREEENGRGNFPPRFSGLQFPNYSSELNVNALELDDSALYLCASGRGTGSETQYFGPGTRLLVL.